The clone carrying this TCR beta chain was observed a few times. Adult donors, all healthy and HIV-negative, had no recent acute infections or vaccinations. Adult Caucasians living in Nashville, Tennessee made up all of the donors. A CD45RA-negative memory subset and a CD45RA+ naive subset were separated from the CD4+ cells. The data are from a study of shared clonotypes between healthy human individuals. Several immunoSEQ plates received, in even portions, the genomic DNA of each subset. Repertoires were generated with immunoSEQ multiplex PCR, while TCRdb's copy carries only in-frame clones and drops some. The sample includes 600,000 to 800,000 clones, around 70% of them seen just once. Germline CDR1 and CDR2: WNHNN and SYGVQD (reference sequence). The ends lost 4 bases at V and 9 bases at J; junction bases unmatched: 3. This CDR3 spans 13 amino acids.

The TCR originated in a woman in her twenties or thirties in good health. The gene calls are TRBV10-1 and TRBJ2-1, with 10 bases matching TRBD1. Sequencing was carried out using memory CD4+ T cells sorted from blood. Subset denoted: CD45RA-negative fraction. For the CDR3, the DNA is TGCGCCAGCAGTGGACAGGGGGCGCGTGAGCAGTTCTTC. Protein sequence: CASSGQGAREQFF.